This T cell receptor (beta chain) was observed in a study of blood T cells in healthy people across ages. Study-level points and caveats: Strong correlation was found linking TCR beta diversity to naive T cell percentage. Total diversity from one million sequenced T cells was likely underestimated.

About this clonotype itself: What it recognizes is unknown.

Primers used in a second PCR of about 6 to 11 cycles were a sample-barcoded 5' primer and a J-beta primer mix. TCRdb used MiXCR to reprocess the 5' RACE reads, holding one entry per CDR3 protein. The data show about 800,000 distinct CDR3 sequences, 20% to 25% seen once. Losses at the gene ends were 6 bases for V and 5 bases for J; bases not matched to a gene: 10. CDR3 length: 16 amino acids. Germline CDR1 reads MNHNS; CDR2 reads SASEGT. Another study also made use of these data, one on T cells of mothers and their children. That paper states: Mothers gave over 9 million TCR beta CDR3 reads each, and children around 2.9 million each. Slightly, though not significantly, more overlap was seen in related than in unrelated mother-child pairs.

The genes are TRBV6-1 and TRBJ2-1; 10 bases fit TRBD1. Material for sequencing was blood. The origin of this receptor is a boy aged 5-17 years in good health. CDR3 residues: CASSRRDRGFDNEQFF. DNA of the CDR3: TGTGCCAGCAGCCGTCGGGACAGGGGCTTTGACAATGAGCAGTTCTTC.